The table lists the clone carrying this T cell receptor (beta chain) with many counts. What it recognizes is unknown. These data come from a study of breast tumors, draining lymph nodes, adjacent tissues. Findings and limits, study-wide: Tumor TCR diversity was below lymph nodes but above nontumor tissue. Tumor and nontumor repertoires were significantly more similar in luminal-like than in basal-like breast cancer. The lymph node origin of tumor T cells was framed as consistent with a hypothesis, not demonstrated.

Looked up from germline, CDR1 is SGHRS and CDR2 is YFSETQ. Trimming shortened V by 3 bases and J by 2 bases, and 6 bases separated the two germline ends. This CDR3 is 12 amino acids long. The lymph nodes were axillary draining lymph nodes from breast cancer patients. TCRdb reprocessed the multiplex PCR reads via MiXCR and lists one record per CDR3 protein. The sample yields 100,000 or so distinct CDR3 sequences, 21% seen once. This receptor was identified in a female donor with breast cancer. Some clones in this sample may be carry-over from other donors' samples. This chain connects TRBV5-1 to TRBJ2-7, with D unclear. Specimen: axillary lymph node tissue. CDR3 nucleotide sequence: TGCGCCAGCAGCTCAAACCCCTACGAGCAGTACTTC. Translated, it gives CASSSNPYEQYF. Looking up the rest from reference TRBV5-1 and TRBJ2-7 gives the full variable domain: KAGVTQTPRYLIKTRGQQVTLSCSPISGHRSVSWYQQTPGQGLQFLFEYFSETQRNKGNFPGRFSGRQFSNSRSEMNVSTLELGDSALYLCASSSNPYEQYFGPGTRLTVT.